A selection of T cell receptor beta chains follows, all from one sample in a study of graft-versus-host responses after intestinal transplantation. The data were produced by immunoSEQ multiplex PCR, yet TCRdb's version contains in-frame clones alone and is incomplete. The data show around 30,000 clones, about 92% seen once. The specimen was PBMCs, collected just over 65 days after intestinal transplant. Receptor source: a human patient who received an intestinal transplant, so some T cells may come from the graft donor. CDR3s include the opening cysteine and the closing phenylalanine or tryptophan. The D gene is left open where the match is weak. Expanded clones get a size class; other rows say once, few or many, or leave the size out.

TRBV9	NA	TRBD2	TRBJ2-5	TGTGCCAGCAGCGTTGGCGGGGGGGCAGAGACCCAGTACTTC	CASSVGGGAETQYF
TRBV29-1	NA	TRBD2	TRBJ2-2	TGCAGCGTTGTAACCAGGGAGGGCGGGGAGCTGTTTTTT	CSVVTREGGELFF
TRBV27	NA	NA	TRBJ2-7	TGTGCCAGTACGCCAGGGATTTTCTCTGCCGAGCAGTACTTC	CASTPGIFSAEQYF
TRBV4-1	NA	NA	TRBJ2-7	TGCGCCAGCAGCCAAGATGTTGCAAGGACCAACTACGAGCAGTACTTC	CASSQDVARTNYEQYF
TRBV4-3	once	NA	TRBJ2-3	TGCGCCAGCAGCCAAGATTTGGCCCCATCCTTGGTAGATACGCAGTATTTT	CASSQDLAPSLVDTQYF
TRBV13	NA	NA	TRBJ1-4	TGTGCCAGCAGCGGCGACAGCTCGAAAAGCCCGTTAGAAAAACTGTTTTTT	CASSGDSSKSPLEKLFF
TRBV2	NA	NA	TRBJ2-2	TGTGCCAGCTATGAGCTACAGGGGAACACCGGGGAGCTGTTTTTT	CASYELQGNTGELFF
TRBV28	once	NA	TRBJ1-5	TGTGCCAGCACGTGGGGGGCCATGTATAGCAATCAGCCCCAGCATTTT	CASTWGAMYSNQPQHF
TRBV21-1	few	NA	TRBJ1-5	TGTGCCAAATACCTTCGGGACAGGGGATACCAGCCCCAGCATTTT	CAKYLRDRGYQPQHF
TRBV13	NA	NA	TRBJ1-2	TGTGCCAGCAGCTCAGGGCCGGTTACTAACTATGGCTACACCTTC	CASSSGPVTNYGYTF
TRBV6-4	NA	NA	TRBJ2-3	TGTGCCAGCAGTGACTCTGGCGGAGGGGGCACAGATACGCAGTATTTT	CASSDSGGGGTDTQYF
TRBV27	NA	NA	TRBJ1-4	TGTGCCAGCAGTGTTGGGGGGAATGAAAAACTGTTTTTT	CASSVGGNEKLFF
TRBV6-1	NA	NA	TRBJ1-6	TGTGCCAGCAGTGAAGAGGCGTGGGCAGGTCCTTCACCCCTCCACTTT	CASSEEAWAGPSPLHF
TRBV5-4	NA	TRBD2	TRBJ2-3	TGTGCCAGCAGCTGGGGACTAGCGGGTAGCACAGATACGCAGTATTTT	CASSWGLAGSTDTQYF
TRBV19	NA	TRBD1	TRBJ2-7	TGTGCCAGTGGAAGGACAGGGGTCTACGAGCAGTACTTC	CASGRTGVYEQYF
TRBV7-9	NA	NA	TRBJ1-5	TGTGCCAGCAGCTTAGGGGGGATTGGGAATCAGCCCCAGCATTTT	CASSLGGIGNQPQHF
TRBV7-9	NA	NA	TRBJ2-3	TGTGCCTGCAGCTTAGGTTCCCGGGGATCGAAGGATACGCAGTATTTT	CACSLGSRGSKDTQYF
TRBV6-1	NA	NA	TRBJ1-1	TGTGCCAGCAGTGAATTGTTGGACGGTCGGGTAGAAGCTTTCTTT	CASSELLDGRVEAFF
TRBV10-3	once	NA	TRBJ1-1	TGTGCCATCAGTGAGTCGTGGGACACTGAAGCTTTCTTT	CAISESWDTEAFF
TRBV5-1	NA	NA	TRBJ1-2	TGCGCCAGCAGCCCCGTTCGGGGGGGCCGGAATTATGGCTACACCTTC	CASSPVRGGRNYGYTF
TRBV5-5	NA	TRBD2	TRBJ2-6	TGTGCCAGCAGCTTGGGGCGAGCGGGGGCTCAGAGGGCCAACGTCCTGACTTTC	CASSLGRAGAQRANVLTF
TRBV11-2	NA	NA	TRBJ2-7	TGTGCCAGCAGCTTTATCTACGAGCAGTACTTC	CASSFIYEQYF
TRBV7-9	NA	NA	TRBJ2-7	TGTGCCAGCAGCTTAGGCGGGGTCGCGGTCGAGCAGTACTTC	CASSLGGVAVEQYF
TRBV30	NA	TRBD1	TRBJ1-3	TGTGCCTGGAGTGAGACAGGGGCTGGTGGAAACACCATATATTTT	CAWSETGAGGNTIYF
TRBV11-2	NA	TRBD2	TRBJ2-1	TGTGCCAGCAGCTTAGGACTAGCGGGAGTCGGGGGAAATGAGCAGTTCTTC	CASSLGLAGVGGNEQFF
TRBV11-1	NA	TRBD2	TRBJ2-7	TGTGCCAGCAGCTTAGCGGGGACTAGCGGGAGCCGGTACGAGCAGTACTTC	CASSLAGTSGSRYEQYF
TRBV19	NA	TRBD1	TRBJ2-6	TGTGCCAGTAGGGCAGGGGGCTCTGGGGCCAACGTCCTGACTTTC	CASRAGGSGANVLTF
TRBV13	NA	NA	TRBJ2-7	TGTGCCAGCAGGGGGACGTGGACCTACGAGCAGTACTTC	CASRGTWTYEQYF
TRBV4-1	NA	TRBD2	TRBJ2-7	TGCGCCAGCAGATATCGTCTAGCGGGAGAGTACGAGCAGTACTTC	CASRYRLAGEYEQYF
TRBV10-3	once	TRBD1	TRBJ2-7	TGTGCCATCAGTGAGTCGATCAAAGTTCTCGACAGGGTGGGAGACGAGCAGTACTTC	CAISESIKVLDRVGDEQYF
TRBV19	NA	NA	TRBJ1-2	TGTGCCAGTAGTATAGGTATGAAGGAACAGGACCACTATGGCTACACCTTC	CASSIGMKEQDHYGYTF
TRBV5-6	once	NA	TRBJ2-4	TGTGCCAGCAGCTTCAACGGGAACATTCAGTACTTC	CASSFNGNIQYF
TRBV9	NA	TRBD2	TRBJ2-2	TGTGCCAGCAGCTCCCGATCTCGTAGCGGGACCGGGGAGCTGTTTTTT	CASSSRSRSGTGELFF
TRBV4-2	NA	NA	TRBJ2-2	TGTGCCAGCAGCCAAGATCCCAGCCTCAGTAGCACCGGGGAGCTGTTTTTT	CASSQDPSLSSTGELFF
TRBV11-2	NA	TRBD2	TRBJ2-5	TGTGCCAGCAGCCCTAAAATAGCGGGGGCCACGAAAGAGACCCAGTACTTC	CASSPKIAGATKETQYF
TRBV30	NA	NA	TRBJ2-1	TGTGCCTGGAGTGAGAGGACTTGCAATGAGCAGTTCTTC	CAWSERTCNEQFF
TRBV15	NA	NA	TRBJ2-7	TGTGCCACCAGCAGAGATCAAAGCGGTGGACTCTACGAGCAGTACTTC	CATSRDQSGGLYEQYF
TRBV4-1	NA	TRBD1	TRBJ1-2	TGCGCCAGCAGCCAAGTCGCAGGGACAGCTTGGGATGGCTACACCTTC	CASSQVAGTAWDGYTF
TRBV9	NA	TRBD2	TRBJ2-5	TGTGCCAGCAGCGTAATGGGGGGGCAAGAGACCCAGTACTTC	CASSVMGGQETQYF
TRBV30	NA	NA	TRBJ1-4	TGTGCCTGGAGTGTACTCCGTTTAAAGGTCCCAACTAATGAAAAACTGTTTTTT	CAWSVLRLKVPTNEKLFF
TRBV25-1	NA	TRBD1	TRBJ2-7	TGTGCCAGCAGTGAATCCTCCGGACAGGGGAACTCGTACGAGCAGTACTTC	CASSESSGQGNSYEQYF
TRBV5-6	NA	TRBD2	TRBJ2-3	TGTGCCAGCAGCCCCGGACTAGCTAGACGGATAGGCACAGATACGCAGTATTTT	CASSPGLARRIGTDTQYF
TRBV27	NA	TRBD2	TRBJ2-5	TGTGCCAGCAGTTCGGGGGGCGTGCTAGCGGGCGCTCGGGAGACCCAGTACTTC	CASSSGGVLAGARETQYF
TRBV11-2	NA	NA	TRBJ2-7	TGTGCCAGCAGCTTAGACACAGGGTACGAGCAGTACTTC	CASSLDTGYEQYF
TRBV28	NA	NA	TRBJ2-2	TGTGCCAGCAGTTCCCCATTAAGGACGAACACCGGGGAGCTGTTTTTT	CASSSPLRTNTGELFF
TRBV30	NA	NA	TRBJ2-1	TGTGCCTGGAGCCCTCGTGGGTCCTACAATGAGCAGTTCTTC	CAWSPRGSYNEQFF
TRBV4-3	NA	NA	TRBJ2-7	TGCGCCAGCAGCCAGTCACGGGGGGCTCACGAGCAGTACTTC	CASSQSRGAHEQYF
TRBV19	NA	NA	TRBJ2-7	TGTGCCAGTACAACCGGAGGTGGGGCAATCGAGCAGTACTTC	CASTTGGGAIEQYF
TRBV7-6	NA	TRBD2	TRBJ2-7	TGTGCCAGCCGGAGACTAGCTGAGGTCCGCGAGCAGTACTTC	CASRRLAEVREQYF
TRBV30	NA	TRBD2	TRBJ2-3	TGTGCCTGGAGTGTAGGGGCGGGGGGGCCTTACACAGATACGCAGTATTTT	CAWSVGAGGPYTDTQYF